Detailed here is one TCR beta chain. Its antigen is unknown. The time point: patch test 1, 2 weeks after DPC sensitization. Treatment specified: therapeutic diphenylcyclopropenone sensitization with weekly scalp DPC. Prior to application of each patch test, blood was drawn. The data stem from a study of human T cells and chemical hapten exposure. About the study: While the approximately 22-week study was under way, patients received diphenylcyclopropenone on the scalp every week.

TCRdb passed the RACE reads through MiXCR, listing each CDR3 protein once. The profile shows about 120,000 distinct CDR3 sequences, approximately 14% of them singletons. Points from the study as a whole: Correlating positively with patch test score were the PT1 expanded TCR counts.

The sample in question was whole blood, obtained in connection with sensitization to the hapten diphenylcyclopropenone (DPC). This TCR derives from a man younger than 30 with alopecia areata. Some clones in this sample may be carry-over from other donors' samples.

CDR3 region: CSARDPDRVGDEKLFF. The CDR3 DNA follows: TGCAGTGCTAGAGATCCGGACAGGGTAGGGGATGAAAAACTGTTTTTT. V is TRBV20-1 and J is TRBJ1-4; 8 bases map to TRBD1. The CDR3 length is 16 residues. V trimming: 0 bases; J trimming: 6 bases; junction bases outside the gene matches: 9. Looked up from germline, CDR1 is DFQATT and CDR2 is SNEGSKA (reference sequence).